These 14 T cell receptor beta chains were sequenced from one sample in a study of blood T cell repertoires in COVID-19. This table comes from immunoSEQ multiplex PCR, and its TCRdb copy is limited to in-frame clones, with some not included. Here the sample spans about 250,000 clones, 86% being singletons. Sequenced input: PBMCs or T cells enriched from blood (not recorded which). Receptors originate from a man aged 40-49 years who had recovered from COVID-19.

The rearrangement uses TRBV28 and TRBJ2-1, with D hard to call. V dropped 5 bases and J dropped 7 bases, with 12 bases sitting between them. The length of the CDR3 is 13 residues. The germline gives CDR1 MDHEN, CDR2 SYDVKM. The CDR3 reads CASSSNGRNEQFF. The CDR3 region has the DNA TGTGCCAGCAGTAGTAATGGCAGGAATGAGCAGTTCTTC.

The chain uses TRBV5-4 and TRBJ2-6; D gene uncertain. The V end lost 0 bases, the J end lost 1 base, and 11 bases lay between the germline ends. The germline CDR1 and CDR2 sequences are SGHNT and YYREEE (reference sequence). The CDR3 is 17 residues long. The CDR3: CASSLGGSNSGANVLTF. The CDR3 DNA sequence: TGTGCCAGCAGCTTGGGTGGTTCTAATTCTGGGGCCAACGTCCTGACTTTC. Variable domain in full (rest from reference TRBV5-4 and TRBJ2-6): ETGVTQSPTHLIKTRGQQVTLRCSSQSGHNTVSWYQQALGQGPQFIFQYYREEENGRGNFPPRFSGLQFPNYSSELNVNALELDDSALYLCASSLGGSNSGANVLTFGAGSRLTVL.

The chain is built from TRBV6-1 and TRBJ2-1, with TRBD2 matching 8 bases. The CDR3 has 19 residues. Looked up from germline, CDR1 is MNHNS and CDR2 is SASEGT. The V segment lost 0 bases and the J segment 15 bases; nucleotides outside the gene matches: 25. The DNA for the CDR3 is TGTGCCAGCAGTGAAGCTAGGGTGGGTCGGAGCGGGAGAAGAAGTCATCCGTTCTTC. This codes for CASSEARVGRSGRRSHPFF.

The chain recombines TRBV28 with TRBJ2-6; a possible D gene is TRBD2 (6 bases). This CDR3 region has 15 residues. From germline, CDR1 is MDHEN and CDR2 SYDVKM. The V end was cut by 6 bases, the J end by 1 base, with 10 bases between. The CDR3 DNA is TGTGCCAGCAGCTACGGAGGGTCTGGGGCCAACGTCCTGACTTTC. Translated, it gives CASSYGGSGANVLTF.

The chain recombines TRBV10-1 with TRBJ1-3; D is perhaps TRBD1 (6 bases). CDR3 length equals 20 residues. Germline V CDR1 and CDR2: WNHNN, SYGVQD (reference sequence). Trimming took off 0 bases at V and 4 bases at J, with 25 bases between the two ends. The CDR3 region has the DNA TGCGCCAGCAGTGAGTCTTCAAGACCGGGACACCTTTTTTTCGGAAACACCATATATTTT. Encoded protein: CASSESSRPGHLFFGNTIYF.

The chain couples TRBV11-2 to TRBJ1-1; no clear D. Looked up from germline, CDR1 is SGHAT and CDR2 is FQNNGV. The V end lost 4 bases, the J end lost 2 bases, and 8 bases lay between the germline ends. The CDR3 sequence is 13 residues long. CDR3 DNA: TGTGCCAGCAGCTATACAACAAACACTGAAGCTTTCTTT. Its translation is CASSYTTNTEAFF.

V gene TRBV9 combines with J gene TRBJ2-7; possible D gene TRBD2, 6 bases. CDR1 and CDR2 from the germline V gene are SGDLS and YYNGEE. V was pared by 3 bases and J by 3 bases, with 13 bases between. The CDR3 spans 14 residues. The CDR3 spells CASSEGPGVYEQYF. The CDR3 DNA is TGTGCCAGCAGCGAGGGTCCGGGGGTCTACGAGCAGTACTTC. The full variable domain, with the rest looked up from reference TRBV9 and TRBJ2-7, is DSGVTQTPKHLITATGQRVTLRCSPRSGDLSVYWYQQSLDQGLQFLIQYYNGEERAKGNILERFSAQQFPDLHSELNLSSLELGDSALYFCASSEGPGVYEQYFGPGTRLTVT.

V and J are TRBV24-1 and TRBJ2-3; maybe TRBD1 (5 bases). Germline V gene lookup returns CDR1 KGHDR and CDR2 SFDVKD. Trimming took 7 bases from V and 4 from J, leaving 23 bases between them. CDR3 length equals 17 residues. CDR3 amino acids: CATRDNQHPLGPDTQYF. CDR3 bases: TGTGCCACCAGGGATAACCAACATCCTTTGGGGCCAGATACGCAGTATTTT.

The CDR3, as DNA: TGCGCCAGCAGCTTATTGGGCATCCTCTCTGGAAACACCATATATTTT. Translating gives CASSLLGILSGNTIYF. The J gene is TRBJ1-3, the V gene TRBV5-1, with no clear D. CDR1 is SGHRS, CDR2 YFSETQ, per germline. Trimming stripped 2 bases from V and 0 bases from J, with 12 bases between. The length of the CDR3 is 16 residues.

CDR3 nucleotide sequence: TGTGCCAGCAGTCGGGATCCCTGGGGTTCACCCCTCCACTTT. Encoded protein: CASSRDPWGSPLHF. V and J are TRBV28 and TRBJ1-6; no reliable D call. V was clipped by 5 bases and J by 9 bases, with 14 bases between them. The CDR3 runs 14 residues. CDR1 and CDR2 (germline): MDHEN, SYDVKM.

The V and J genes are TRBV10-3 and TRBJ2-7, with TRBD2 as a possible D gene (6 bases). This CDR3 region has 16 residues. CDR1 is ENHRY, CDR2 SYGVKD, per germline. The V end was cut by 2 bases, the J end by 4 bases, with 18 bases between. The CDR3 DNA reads TGTGCCATCAGTGAGAATGGGGGGTGGTTTGGGTACGAGCAGTACTTC. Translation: CAISENGGWFGYEQYF.

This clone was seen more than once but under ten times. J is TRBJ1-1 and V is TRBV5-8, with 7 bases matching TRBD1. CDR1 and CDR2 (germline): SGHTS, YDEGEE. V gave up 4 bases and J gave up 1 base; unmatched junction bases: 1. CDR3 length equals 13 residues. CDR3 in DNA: TGTGCCAGCAGCCGGGACAGGAACACTGAAGCTTTCTTT. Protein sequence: CASSRDRNTEAFF. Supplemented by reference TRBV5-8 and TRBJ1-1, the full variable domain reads EAGVTQSPTHLIKTRGQQATLRCSPISGHTSVYWYQQALGLGLQFLLWYDEGEERNRGNFPPRFSGRQFPNYSSELNVNALELEDSALYLCASSRDRNTEAFFGQGTRLTVV.

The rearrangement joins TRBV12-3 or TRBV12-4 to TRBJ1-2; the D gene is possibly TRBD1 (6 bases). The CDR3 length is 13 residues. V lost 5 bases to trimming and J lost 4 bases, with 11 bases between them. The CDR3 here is CASSRQAPYGYTF. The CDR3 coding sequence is TGTGCCAGCAGTCGACAGGCCCCCTATGGCTACACCTTC.

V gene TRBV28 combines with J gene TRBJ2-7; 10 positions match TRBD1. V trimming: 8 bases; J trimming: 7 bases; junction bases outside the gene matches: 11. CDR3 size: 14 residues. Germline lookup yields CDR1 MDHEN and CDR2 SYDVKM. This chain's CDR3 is CASRSGTGVGEQYF. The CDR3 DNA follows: TGTGCCAGCCGATCCGGGACAGGGGTGGGTGAGCAGTACTTC. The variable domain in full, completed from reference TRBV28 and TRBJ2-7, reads DVKVTQSSRYLVKRTGEKVFLECVQDMDHENMFWYRQDPGLGLRLIYFSYDVKMKEKGDIPEGYSVSREKKERFSLILESASTNQTSMYLCASRSGTGVGEQYFGPGTRLTVT.